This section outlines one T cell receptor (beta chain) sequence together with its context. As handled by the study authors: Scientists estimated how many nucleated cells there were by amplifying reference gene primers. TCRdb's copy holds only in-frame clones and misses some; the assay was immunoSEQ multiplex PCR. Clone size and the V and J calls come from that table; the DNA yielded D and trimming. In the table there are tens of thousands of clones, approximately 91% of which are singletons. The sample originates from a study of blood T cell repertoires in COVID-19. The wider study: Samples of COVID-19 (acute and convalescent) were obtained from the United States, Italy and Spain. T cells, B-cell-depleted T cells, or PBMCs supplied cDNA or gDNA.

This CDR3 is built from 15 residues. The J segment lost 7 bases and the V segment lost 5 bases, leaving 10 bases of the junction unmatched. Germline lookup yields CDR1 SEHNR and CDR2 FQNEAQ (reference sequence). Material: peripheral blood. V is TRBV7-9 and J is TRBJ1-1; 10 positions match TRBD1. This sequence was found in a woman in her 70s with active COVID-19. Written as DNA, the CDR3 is TGTGCCAGCAGCAGGACCCGGACAGGGGGGGATGAAGCTTTCTTT. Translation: CASSRTRTGGDEAFF.